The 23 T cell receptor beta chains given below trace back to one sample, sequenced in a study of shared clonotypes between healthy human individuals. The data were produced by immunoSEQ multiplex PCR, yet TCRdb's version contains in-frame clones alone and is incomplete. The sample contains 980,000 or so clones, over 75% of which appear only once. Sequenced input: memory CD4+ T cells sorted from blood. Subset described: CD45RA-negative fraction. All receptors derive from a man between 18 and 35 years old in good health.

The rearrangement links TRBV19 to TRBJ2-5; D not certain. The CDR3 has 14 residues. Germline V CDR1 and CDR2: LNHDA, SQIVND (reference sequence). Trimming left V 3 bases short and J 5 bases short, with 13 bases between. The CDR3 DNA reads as TGTGCCAGTAGTATGGGCCCTCAGATGGAGACCCAGTACTTC. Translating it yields CASSMGPQMETQYF.

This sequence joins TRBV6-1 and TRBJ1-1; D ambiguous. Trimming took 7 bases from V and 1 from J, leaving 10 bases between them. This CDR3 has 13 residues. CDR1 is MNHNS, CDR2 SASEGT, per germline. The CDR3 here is CASNPRGNTEAFF. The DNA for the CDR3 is TGTGCCAGCAACCCCCGGGGGAACACTGAAGCTTTCTTT.

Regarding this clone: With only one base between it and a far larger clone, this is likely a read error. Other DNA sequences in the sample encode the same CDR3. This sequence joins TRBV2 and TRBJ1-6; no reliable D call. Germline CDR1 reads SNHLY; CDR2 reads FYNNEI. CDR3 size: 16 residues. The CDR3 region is CASSVTAAQNNSPLHF. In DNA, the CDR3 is TGTGCCAGCAGTGTAACAGCCGCCCAAAATAATTCGCCCCTCCACTTT.

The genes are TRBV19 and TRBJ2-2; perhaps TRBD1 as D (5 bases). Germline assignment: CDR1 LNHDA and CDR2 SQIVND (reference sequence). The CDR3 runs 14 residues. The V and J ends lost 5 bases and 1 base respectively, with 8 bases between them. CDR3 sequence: CASSAQGNTGELFF. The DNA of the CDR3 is TGTGCCAGTAGTGCCCAGGGGAACACCGGGGAGCTGTTTTTT.

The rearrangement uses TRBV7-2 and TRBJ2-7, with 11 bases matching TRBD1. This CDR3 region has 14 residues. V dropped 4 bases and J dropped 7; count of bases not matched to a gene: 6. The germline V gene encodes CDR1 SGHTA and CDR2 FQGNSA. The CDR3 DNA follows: TGTGCCAGCAGCTGGGGACAGGGGGTCGGGGAGCAGTACTTC. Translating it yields CASSWGQGVGEQYF.

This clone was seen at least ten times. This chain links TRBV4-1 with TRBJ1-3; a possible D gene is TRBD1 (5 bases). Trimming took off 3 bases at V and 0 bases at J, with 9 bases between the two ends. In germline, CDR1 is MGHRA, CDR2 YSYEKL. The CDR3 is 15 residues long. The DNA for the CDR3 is TGCGCCAGCAGCCAGCCAGGGTACTCTGGAAACACCATATATTTT. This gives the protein CASSQPGYSGNTIYF.

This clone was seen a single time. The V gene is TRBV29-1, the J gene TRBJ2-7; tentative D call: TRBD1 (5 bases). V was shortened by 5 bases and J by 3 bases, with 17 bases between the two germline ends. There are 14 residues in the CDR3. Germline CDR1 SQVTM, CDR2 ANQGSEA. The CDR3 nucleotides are TGCAGCGTTCTTGTGCAGGGATTATTCTACGAGCAGTACTTC. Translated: CSVLVQGLFYEQYF.

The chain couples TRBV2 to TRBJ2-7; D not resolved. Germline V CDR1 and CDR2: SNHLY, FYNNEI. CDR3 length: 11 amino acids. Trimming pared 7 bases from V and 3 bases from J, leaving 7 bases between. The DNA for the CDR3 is TGTGCCAGCACCTATTACTACGAGCAGTACTTC. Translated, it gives CASTYYYEQYF.

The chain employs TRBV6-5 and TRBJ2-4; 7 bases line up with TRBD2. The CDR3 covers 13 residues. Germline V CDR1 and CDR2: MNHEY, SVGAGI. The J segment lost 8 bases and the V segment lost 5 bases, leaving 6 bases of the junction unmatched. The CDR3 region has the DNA TGTGCCAGCAGTCCGGCGGGGGTTGACATTCAGTACTTC. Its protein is CASSPAGVDIQYF.

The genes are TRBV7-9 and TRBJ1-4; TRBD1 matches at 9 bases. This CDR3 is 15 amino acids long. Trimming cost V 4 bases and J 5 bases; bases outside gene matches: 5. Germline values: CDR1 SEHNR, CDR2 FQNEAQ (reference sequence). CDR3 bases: TGTGCCAGCAGCTGGAGGGGACAGGGAAATGAAAAACTGTTTTTT. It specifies CASSWRGQGNEKLFF.

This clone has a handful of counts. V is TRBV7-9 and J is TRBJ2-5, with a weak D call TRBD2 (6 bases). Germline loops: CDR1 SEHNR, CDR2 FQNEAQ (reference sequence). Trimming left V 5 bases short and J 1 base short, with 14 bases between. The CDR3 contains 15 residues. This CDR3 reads CASSIRLVSQETQYF. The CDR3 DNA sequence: TGTGCCAGCAGCATCCGACTAGTTAGCCAAGAGACCCAGTACTTC. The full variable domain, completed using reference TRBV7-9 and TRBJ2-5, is DTGVSQNPRHKITKRGQNVTFRCDPISEHNRLYWYRQTLGQGPEFLTYFQNEAQLEKSRLLSDRFSAERPKGSFSTLEIQRTEQGDSAMYLCASSIRLVSQETQYFGPGTRLLVL.

CDR3 loop: CASSLLGGSSGANVLTF. DNA of the CDR3: TGCGCCAGCAGCTTGTTAGGTGGGAGCTCTGGGGCCAACGTCCTGACTTTC. The chain links TRBV5-1 to TRBJ2-6, with D possibly matching TRBD2 (5 bases). V was shortened by 1 base and J by 0 bases, with 11 bases between the two germline ends. Germline loops: CDR1 SGHRS, CDR2 YFSETQ. The length of the CDR3 is 17 residues. Full variable domain (remainder filled in from reference TRBV5-1 and TRBJ2-6): KAGVTQTPRYLIKTRGQQVTLSCSPISGHRSVSWYQQTPGQGLQFLFEYFSETQRNKGNFPGRFSGRQFSNSRSEMNVSTLELGDSALYLCASSLLGGSSGANVLTFGAGSRLTVL.

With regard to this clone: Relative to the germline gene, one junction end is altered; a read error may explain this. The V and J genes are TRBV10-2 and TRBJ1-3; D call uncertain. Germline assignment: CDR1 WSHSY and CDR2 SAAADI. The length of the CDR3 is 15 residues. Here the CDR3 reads CASTEDGSSGNTIYF. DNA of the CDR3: TGCGCCAGCACTGAGGACGGGTCCTCTGGAAACACCATATATTTT.

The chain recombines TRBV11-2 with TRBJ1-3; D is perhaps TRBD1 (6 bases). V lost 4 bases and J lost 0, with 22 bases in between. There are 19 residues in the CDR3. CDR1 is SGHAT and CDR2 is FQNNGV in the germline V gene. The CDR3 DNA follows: TGTGCCAGCAGCTACTCGATGCAGGGGCGAACTTTCTCTGGAAACACCATATATTTT. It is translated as CASSYSMQGRTFSGNTIYF.

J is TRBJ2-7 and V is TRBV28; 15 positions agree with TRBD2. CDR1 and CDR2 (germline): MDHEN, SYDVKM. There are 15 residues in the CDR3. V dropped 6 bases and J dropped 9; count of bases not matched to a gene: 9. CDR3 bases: TGTGCCAGCAGCAAGCCAGCGGGACTAGCGGGGGGGCAGTACTTC. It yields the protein CASSKPAGLAGGQYF.

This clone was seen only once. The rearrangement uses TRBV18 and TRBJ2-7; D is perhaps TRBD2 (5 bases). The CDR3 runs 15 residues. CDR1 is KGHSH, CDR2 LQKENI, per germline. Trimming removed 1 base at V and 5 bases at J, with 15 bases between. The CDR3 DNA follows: TGTGCCAGCTCACCACGTCCTAGCATACAGAACGAGCAGTACTTC. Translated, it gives CASSPRPSIQNEQYF.

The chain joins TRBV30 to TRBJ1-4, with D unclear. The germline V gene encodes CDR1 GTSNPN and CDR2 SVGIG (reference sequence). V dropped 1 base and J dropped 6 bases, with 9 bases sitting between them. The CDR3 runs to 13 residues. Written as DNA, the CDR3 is TGTGCCTGGAGTGCAGGCCGGGATGAAAAACTGTTTTTT. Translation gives CAWSAGRDEKLFF.

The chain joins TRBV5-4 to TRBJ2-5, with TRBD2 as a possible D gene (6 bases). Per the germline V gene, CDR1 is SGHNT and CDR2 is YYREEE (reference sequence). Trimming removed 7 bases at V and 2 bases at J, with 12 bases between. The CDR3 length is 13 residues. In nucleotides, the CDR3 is TGTGCCAGCCAAGGGACTCCACAAGAGACCCAGTACTTC. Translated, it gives CASQGTPQETQYF.

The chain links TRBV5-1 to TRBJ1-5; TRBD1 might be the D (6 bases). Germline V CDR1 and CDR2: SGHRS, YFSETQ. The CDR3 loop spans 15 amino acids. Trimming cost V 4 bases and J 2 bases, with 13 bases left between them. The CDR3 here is CASSLMGHGNQPQHF. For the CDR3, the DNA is TGCGCCAGCAGCCTCATGGGACATGGCAATCAGCCCCAGCATTTT.

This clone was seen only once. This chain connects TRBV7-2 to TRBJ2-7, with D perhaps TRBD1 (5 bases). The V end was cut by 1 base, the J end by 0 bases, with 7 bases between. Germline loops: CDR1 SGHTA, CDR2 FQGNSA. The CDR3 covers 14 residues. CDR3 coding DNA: TGTGCCAGCAGCTTAGAAGACAGCTCCTACGAGCAGTACTTC. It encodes CASSLEDSSYEQYF.

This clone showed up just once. The CDR3: CASSIEGGNIQYF. CDR3 nucleotide sequence: TGTGCCAGTAGTATAGAGGGAGGAAACATTCAGTACTTC. The V gene is TRBV19, the J gene TRBJ2-4; TRBD2 might be the D (6 bases). V shed 0 bases and J shed 6 bases, with 6 bases lying between them. There are 13 residues in the CDR3. The germline CDR1 and CDR2 sequences are LNHDA and SQIVND (reference sequence).

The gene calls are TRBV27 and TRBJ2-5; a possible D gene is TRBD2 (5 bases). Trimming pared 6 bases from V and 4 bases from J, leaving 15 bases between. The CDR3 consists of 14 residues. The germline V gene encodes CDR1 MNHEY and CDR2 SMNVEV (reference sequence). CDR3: CASSRGSVGETQYF. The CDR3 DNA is TGTGCCAGCAGCCGGGGTAGTGTCGGAGAGACCCAGTACTTC.

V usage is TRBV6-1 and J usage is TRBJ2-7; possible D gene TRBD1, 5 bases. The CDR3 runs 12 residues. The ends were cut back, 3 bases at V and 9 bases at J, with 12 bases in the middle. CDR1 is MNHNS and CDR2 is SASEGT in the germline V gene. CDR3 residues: CASSERQTRQYF. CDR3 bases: TGTGCCAGCAGTGAGCGACAGACGCGGCAGTACTTC.